These T cell receptor beta chains were read from a single sample in a study of T cell repertoires in cytomegalovirus infection. These receptors have no known antigen. TCRdb called the reads again in MiXCR, with one record for every CDR3 protein. The table includes 300,000 to 400,000 distinct CDR3 sequences, more than 20% detected once. The source was cultured PBMCs, collected from culture after CMV antigen stimulation. These receptors all stem from a human donor in good health (CMV status not recorded). Some clones in this sample may be carry-over from other donors' samples. Each CDR3 is given with its conserved first and last residue. D genes are given only for firm matches. Some rows have no size entry. The others give once, few or many, or a class for an expanded clone.

TRBV27	-	TRBJ1-1	-	CASSSLQWGTEAFF	TGTGCCAGCAGCTCCCTTCAGTGGGGCACTGAAGCTTTCTTT
TRBV19	-	TRBJ1-1	few	CASRRAGMNTEAFF	TGTGCCAGCCGACGGGCGGGGATGAACACTGAAGCTTTCTTT
TRBV7-9	TRBD1	TRBJ1-2	few	CASSLAGTGRYGYTF	TGTGCCAGCAGCTTAGCGGGGACAGGGAGGTATGGCTACACCTTC
TRBV7-8	-	TRBJ2-5	many	CASSLTKRVKTQYF	TGTGCCAGCAGCTTAACTAAGCGGGTGAAGACCCAGTACTTC
TRBV19	-	TRBJ1-4	-	CASSVSAGKLFF	TGTGCCAGTAGCGTCTCGGCAGGGAAGCTGTTTTTT
TRBV11-3	TRBD2	TRBJ2-3	few	CASSLVPGGPDTQYF	TGTGCCAGCAGCTTAGTGCCGGGAGGTCCAGATACGCAGTATTTT
TRBV7-3	-	TRBJ1-2	many	CASSPGDTSHYGYTF	TGTGCCAGCAGCCCTGGGGACACTTCGCACTATGGCTACACCTTC
TRBV27	-	TRBJ2-1	few	CASSLRRTGSNEQFF	TGTGCCAGCAGTTTACGGCGGACCGGGAGCAATGAGCAGTTCTTC
TRBV5-4	TRBD1	TRBJ1-3	few	CASSPGTGVGNTIYF	TGTGCCAGCAGCCCCGGGACAGGGGTTGGAAACACCATATATTTT
TRBV4-3	-	TRBJ2-1	few	CASSQDPTTGSNVDEQFF	TGCGCCAGCAGCCAAGATCCCACTACCGGGAGCAATGTCGATGAGCAGTTCTTC
TRBV6-6	-	TRBJ1-2	-	CASSPLDSGYGYTF	TGTGCCAGCAGCCCTCTGGACAGTGGGTATGGCTACACCTTC
TRBV6-2/TRBV6-3	TRBD2	TRBJ2-1	-	CASSYSGTSGNLEQFF	TGTGCCAGCAGTTACTCCGGGACTAGCGGTAATCTTGAGCAGTTCTTC
TRBV6-2/TRBV6-3	-	TRBJ1-2	few	CASSYGDGGFGAGYTF	TGTGCCAGCAGTTACGGGGACGGGGGTTTTGGCGCTGGCTACACCTTC
TRBV6-5	TRBD2	TRBJ2-7	few	CASSSGLAREQYF	TGTGCCAGCAGTTCGGGACTAGCGCGGGAGCAGTACTTC
TRBV6-5	-	TRBJ2-4	-	CASREGQGGVGYF	TGTGCCTCTCGGGAGGGACAGGGCGGTGTCGGGTACTTC
TRBV7-2	-	TRBJ2-2	many	CASSRSNTGELFF	TGTGCCAGCAGCCGATCAAACACCGGGGAGCTGTTTTTT
TRBV3-1	TRBD1	TRBJ2-5	many	CASSQGQGETQYF	TGTGCCAGCAGCCAAGGACAGGGAGAGACCCAGTACTTC
TRBV7-9	-	TRBJ2-7	-	CASSSRQMPNYEQYF	TGTGCCAGCAGCTCACGACAGATGCCGAACTACGAGCAGTACTTC
TRBV7-2	TRBD1	TRBJ1-4	many	CASSSDRGNEKLFF	TGTGCCAGCAGCTCGGACAGGGGCAATGAAAAACTGTTTTTT
TRBV29-1	-	TRBJ1-4	few	CSVAGGGSREKLFF	TGCAGCGTAGCGGGTGGGGGCTCAAGAGAAAAACTGTTTTTT
TRBV7-9	-	TRBJ2-5	many	CASSFRETQYF	TGTGCCAGCAGCTTTAGGGAGACCCAGTACTTC
TRBV7-9	-	TRBJ2-2	many	CASSLDRTTGELFF	TGTGCCAGCAGCTTAGACAGAACCACCGGGGAGCTGTTTTTT
TRBV7-2	-	TRBJ2-3	few	CASSLFGHLPPSTDTQYF	TGTGCCAGCAGCTTATTTGGACATCTACCCCCTAGCACAGATACGCAGTATTTT
TRBV27	TRBD2	TRBJ2-2	-	CASSYLSGRGSGELFF	TGTGCCAGCAGTTATCTTAGCGGGAGAGGATCCGGGGAGCTGTTTTTT
TRBV12-5	TRBD1	TRBJ2-4	-	CASVQGGKNIQYF	TGTGCTAGTGTACAGGGGGGCAAAAACATTCAGTACTTC
TRBV7-2	-	TRBJ2-5	many	CASSQTRWGQETQYF	TGTGCCAGCAGCCAGACTAGGTGGGGGCAAGAGACCCAGTACTTC
TRBV19	-	TRBJ1-5	-	CASSIGRYSNQPQHF	TGTGCCAGTAGTATAGGGCGCTATAGCAATCAGCCCCAGCATTTT
TRBV4-1	TRBD1	TRBJ2-3	-	CASSTGQGVRTDTQYF	TGCGCCAGCAGCACGGGACAGGGGGTTCGGACAGATACGCAGTATTTT
TRBV7-9	-	TRBJ2-7	few	CASSPGRGKSYEQYF	TGTGCCAGCAGCCCAGGGCGGGGTAAGAGCTACGAGCAGTACTTC
TRBV7-9	-	TRBJ2-1	-	CTSSLGRNEQFF	TGTACCAGCAGCTTAGGTAGAAATGAGCAGTTCTTC
TRBV12-5	TRBD1	TRBJ1-2	-	CASGLGHRGLGYTF	TGTGCTAGTGGTTTGGGGCACAGGGGGCTTGGCTACACCTTC
TRBV7-2	TRBD2	TRBJ2-1	many	CASSLGLAGSYNEQFF	TGTGCCAGCAGCTTAGGACTAGCGGGCTCCTACAATGAGCAGTTCTTC
TRBV14	TRBD2	TRBJ2-7	many	CASSQVSGALAGGISSYEQYF	TGTGCCAGCAGCCAGGTTTCGGGTGCGCTAGCGGGAGGAATCTCTTCCTACGAGCAGTACTTC
TRBV5-6	-	TRBJ2-1	few	CASSLLRPGDGNEQFF	TGTGCCAGCAGCTTGTTGCGACCGGGAGACGGGAATGAGCAGTTCTTC
TRBV7-2	-	TRBJ2-1	-	CASSLSPARRYNEQFF	TGTGCCAGCAGCTTAAGTCCAGCAAGACGATACAATGAGCAGTTCTTC
TRBV6-2/TRBV6-3	-	TRBJ2-3	many	CASSSPDSSTDTQYF	TGTGCCAGCAGTTCGCCGGACAGTAGCACAGATACGCAGTATTTT
TRBV4-2	-	TRBJ1-1	-	CASSLTSGQIEAFF	TGTGCCAGCAGCCTCACCTCGGGCCAGATTGAAGCTTTCTTT
TRBV7-9	TRBD2	TRBJ2-5	many	CASSLVGLGETQYF	TGTGCCAGCAGCTTAGTGGGACTAGGAGAGACCCAGTACTTC
TRBV6-2/TRBV6-3	TRBD1	TRBJ1-5	-	CASSKTGGFQPQHF	TGTGCCAGCAGTAAAACAGGGGGATTTCAGCCCCAGCATTTT
TRBV27	TRBD1	TRBJ1-2	-	CASSPLDRAGYTF	TGTGCCAGCAGTCCCCTCGACAGGGCTGGCTACACCTTC
TRBV28	TRBD1	TRBJ1-2	-	CASSSPGTGSNYGYTF	TGTGCCAGCAGTTCACCGGGGACAGGTAGTAACTATGGCTACACCTTC
TRBV6-1	-	TRBJ2-5	-	CASSPGVAQETQYF	TGTGCCAGCTCTCCTGGAGTGGCCCAAGAGACCCAGTACTTC
TRBV28	TRBD1	TRBJ1-4	-	CASSLRTGGDNEKLFF	TGTGCCAGCAGCTTGCGTACAGGGGGGGATAATGAAAAACTGTTTTTT
TRBV27	-	TRBJ1-5	few	CASMGHSNQPQHF	TGTGCCAGCATGGGTCATAGCAATCAGCCCCAGCATTTT
TRBV12-3/TRBV12-4	TRBD1	TRBJ2-3	many	CASSLGGQHSSTDTQYF	TGTGCCAGCAGTTTAGGGGGACAGCACTCTAGCACAGATACGCAGTATTTT
TRBV28	TRBD1	TRBJ1-1	-	CASSLRGLGGNTEAFF	TGTGCCAGCAGTTTAAGGGGGCTGGGTGGAAACACTGAAGCTTTCTTT
TRBV6-2/TRBV6-3	TRBD2	TRBJ2-3	few	CASSSGLAGGTRDTQYF	TGTGCCAGCAGCTCCGGACTAGCGGGAGGTACCAGGGATACGCAGTATTTT
TRBV7-9	-	TRBJ2-1	-	CASSLSHEQFF	TGTGCCAGCAGCTTATCACATGAGCAGTTCTTC
TRBV5-1	-	TRBJ1-4	many	CASSLGASGGNEKLFF	TGCGCCAGCAGCTTGGGGGCCAGCGGGGGGAATGAAAAACTGTTTTTT
TRBV7-3	TRBD1	TRBJ1-2	few	CASSSPNKTPGTVLYGYTF	TGTGCCAGCAGTTCACCGAATAAAACCCCCGGGACAGTTCTCTATGGCTACACCTTC
TRBV7-2	-	TRBJ2-3	many	CASSRTSTDTQYF	TGTGCCAGCAGCCGGACAAGCACAGATACGCAGTATTTT
TRBV28	-	TRBJ1-6	few	CASRVGVLRGTYNSPLHF	TGTGCCAGCAGAGTAGGGGTCCTCAGGGGAACCTATAATTCACCCCTCCACTTT
TRBV10-3	TRBD2	TRBJ2-2	-	CAISERGDTGELFF	TGTGCCATCAGTGAGCGGGGGGACACCGGGGAGCTGTTTTTT
TRBV7-2	-	TRBJ2-1	many	CASRPHGIENNEQFF	TGTGCCAGCAGACCCCACGGGATAGAAAACAATGAGCAGTTCTTC
TRBV4-1	TRBD1	TRBJ2-2	few	CASSQDETGASGELFF	TGCGCCAGCAGCCAAGATGAGACAGGGGCCTCCGGGGAGCTGTTTTTT